The 7 T cell receptor beta chains in this list originate from one sample, sequenced in a study of OX40 agonist ivuxolimab in advanced cancers. This table comes from immunoSEQ multiplex PCR, and its TCRdb copy is limited to in-frame clones, with some not included. The sample records approximately 82,000 clones, 87% being singletons. The sample consisted of CD4+ or CD8+ T cells sorted from blood, taken in a trial of the OX40 agonist ivuxolimab. The receptor set was obtained from an adult with an advanced solid tumor such as melanoma, head and neck, liver or kidney cancer.

The CDR3 region has the DNA TGTGCCAGCAGCTTGACAGGATACTCTGGAAACACCATATATTTT. It translates to CASSLTGYSGNTIYF. The V gene is TRBV7-2, the J gene TRBJ1-3, with a tentative D call TRBD1 (6 bases). The ends were cut back, 3 bases at V and 0 bases at J, with 9 bases in the middle. The CDR3 sequence is 15 residues long. CDR1 SGHTA and CDR2 FQGNSA come from the germline V gene.

The chain carries TRBV28 and TRBJ1-2; D is uncertain. This CDR3 comprises 15 residues. The V and J ends lost 4 bases and 2 bases respectively, with 14 bases between them. Germline assignment: CDR1 MDHEN and CDR2 SYDVKM. The CDR3 loop is CASSSPSSPNYGYTF. In nucleotides, the CDR3 is TGTGCCAGCAGTTCCCCTTCCTCACCAAACTATGGCTACACCTTC.

In the case of this clone: The sample contains more than one DNA sequence encoding this CDR3. This chain links TRBV5-1 with TRBJ2-1; 10 bases agree with TRBD2. Germline V gene sequence: CDR1 SGHRS, CDR2 YFSETQ. The length of the CDR3 is 15 residues. V dropped 2 bases and J dropped 4; count of bases not matched to a gene: 3. CDR3 nucleotide sequence: TGCGCCAGCAGCTTATCAGCGGGAGGGTACAATGAGCAGTTCTTC. It yields the protein CASSLSAGGYNEQFF. Full variable domain (remainder filled in from reference TRBV5-1 and TRBJ2-1): KAGVTQTPRYLIKTRGQQVTLSCSPISGHRSVSWYQQTPGQGLQFLFEYFSETQRNKGNFPGRFSGRQFSNSRSEMNVSTLELGDSALYLCASSLSAGGYNEQFFGPGTRLTVL.

This chain links TRBV2 with TRBJ2-7; TRBD2 matches at 7 bases. The germline CDR1 and CDR2 sequences are SNHLY and FYNNEI. The CDR3 is 14 amino acids. J gave up 0 bases and V 7 bases, and 6 bases lay outside the gene matches. Here the CDR3 reads CASKSGRASYEQYF. The CDR3 nucleotides are TGTGCCAGCAAAAGTGGGAGGGCCTCCTACGAGCAGTACTTC.

V usage is TRBV11-3 and J usage is TRBJ2-5, with a weak D call TRBD2 (6 bases). The ends were cut back, 1 base at V and 5 bases at J, with 11 bases in the middle. Germline loops: CDR1 SGHNT, CDR2 YENEEA. The CDR3 length is 14 residues. The CDR3 nucleotides are TGTGCCAGCAGCTTAGGGAGGGCCGAGGAGACCCAGTACTTC. Its translation: CASSLGRAEETQYF.

Here the CDR3 DNA reads TGCAGCGTTGAGGGCCTAGAGTATACTGAAGCTTTCTTT. Residues: CSVEGLEYTEAFF. The chain combines TRBV29-1 with TRBJ1-1; D call uncertain. The germline gives CDR1 SQVTM, CDR2 ANQGSEA. The V end lost 3 bases, the J end lost 5 bases, and 13 bases lay between the germline ends. The CDR3 runs 13 residues.

The rearrangement uses TRBV28 and TRBJ2-3; D may be TRBD1 (5 bases). The CDR3 spans 13 residues. Trimming cost V 5 bases and J 0 bases, with 6 bases left between them. Germline V gene data show CDR1 as MDHEN and CDR2 as SYDVKM. CDR3 in DNA: TGTGCCAGCAGTCAGGGTAGCACAGATACGCAGTATTTT. It is translated as CASSQGSTDTQYF.